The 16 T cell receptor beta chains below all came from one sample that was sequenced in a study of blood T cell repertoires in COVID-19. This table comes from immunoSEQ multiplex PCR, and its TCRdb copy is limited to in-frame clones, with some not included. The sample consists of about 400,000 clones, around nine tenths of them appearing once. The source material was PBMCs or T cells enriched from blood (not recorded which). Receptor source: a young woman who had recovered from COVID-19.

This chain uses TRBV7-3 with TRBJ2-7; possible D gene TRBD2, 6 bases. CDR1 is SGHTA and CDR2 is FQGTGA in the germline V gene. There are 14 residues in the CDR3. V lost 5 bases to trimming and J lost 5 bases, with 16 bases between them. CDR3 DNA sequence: TGTGCCAGCAGCCCGGGGGTCTTACGGAACGAGCAGTACTTC. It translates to CASSPGVLRNEQYF.

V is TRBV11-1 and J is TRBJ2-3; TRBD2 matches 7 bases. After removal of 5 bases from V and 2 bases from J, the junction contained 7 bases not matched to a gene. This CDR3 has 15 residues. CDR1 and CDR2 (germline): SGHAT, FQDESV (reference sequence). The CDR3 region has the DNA TGTGCCAGCAGCCCTCGGACTAGTTTCACAGATACGCAGTATTTT. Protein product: CASSPRTSFTDTQYF.

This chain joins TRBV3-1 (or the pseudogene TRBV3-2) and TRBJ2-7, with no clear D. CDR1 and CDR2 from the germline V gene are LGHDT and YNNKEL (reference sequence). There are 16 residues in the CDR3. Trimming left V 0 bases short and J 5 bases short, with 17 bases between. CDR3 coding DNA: TGTGCCAGCAGCCAAGATATGGCAGGTCTTTTGAACGAGCAGTACTTC. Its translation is CASSQDMAGLLNEQYF.

The CDR3 reads CSVRQGGLGGNTIYF. For the CDR3, the DNA is TGCAGCGTCCGACAGGGTGGCCTTGGCGGAAACACCATATATTTT. The genes are TRBV29-1 and TRBJ1-3, with 7 bases that match TRBD1. The germline CDR1 and CDR2 sequences are SQVTM and ANQGSEA. The CDR3 covers 15 residues. After removal of 6 bases from V and 4 bases from J, the junction contained 12 bases not matched to a gene.

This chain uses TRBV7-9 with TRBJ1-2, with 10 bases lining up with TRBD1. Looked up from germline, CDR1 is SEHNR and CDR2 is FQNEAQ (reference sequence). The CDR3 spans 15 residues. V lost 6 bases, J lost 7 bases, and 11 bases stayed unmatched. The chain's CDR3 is CASSRADRGRGGYTF. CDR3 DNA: TGTGCCAGCAGTCGAGCCGACAGGGGGCGGGGTGGCTACACCTTC.

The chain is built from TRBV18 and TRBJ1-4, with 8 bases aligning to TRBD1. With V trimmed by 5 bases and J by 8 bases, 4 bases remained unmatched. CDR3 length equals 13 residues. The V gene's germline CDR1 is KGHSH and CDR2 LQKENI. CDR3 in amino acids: CASSEDRGEKLFF. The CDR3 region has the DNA TGTGCCAGCTCAGAAGACAGGGGCGAAAAACTGTTTTTT.

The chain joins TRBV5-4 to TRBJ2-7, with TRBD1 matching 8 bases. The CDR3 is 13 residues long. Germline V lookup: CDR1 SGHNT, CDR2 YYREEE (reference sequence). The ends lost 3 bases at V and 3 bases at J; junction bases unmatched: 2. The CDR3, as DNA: TGTGCCAGCAGCTGGGACAGGAACTACGAGCAGTACTTC. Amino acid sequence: CASSWDRNYEQYF.

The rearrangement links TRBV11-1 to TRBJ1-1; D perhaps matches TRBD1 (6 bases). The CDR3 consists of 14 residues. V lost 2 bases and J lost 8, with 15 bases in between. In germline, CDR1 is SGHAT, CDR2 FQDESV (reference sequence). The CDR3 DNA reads TGTGCCAGCAGCTTACGTATCGGGGGGCCGGAAGCTTTCTTT. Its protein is CASSLRIGGPEAFF.

The CDR3 loop reads CASSPTPGGEQFF. CDR3 nucleotides: TGTGCCAGCAGCCCTACCCCAGGTGGTGAGCAGTTCTTC. The chain combines TRBV12-3 or TRBV12-4 with TRBJ2-1; D unresolved. This CDR3 is built from 13 residues. Deletions cut 6 bases from V and 9 bases from J, with 15 bases between.

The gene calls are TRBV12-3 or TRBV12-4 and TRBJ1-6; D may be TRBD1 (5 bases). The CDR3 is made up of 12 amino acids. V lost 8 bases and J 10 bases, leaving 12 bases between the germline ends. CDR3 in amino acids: CASGTGHSPLHF. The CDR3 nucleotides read TGTGCCAGCGGAACAGGCCACTCACCCCTCCACTTT.

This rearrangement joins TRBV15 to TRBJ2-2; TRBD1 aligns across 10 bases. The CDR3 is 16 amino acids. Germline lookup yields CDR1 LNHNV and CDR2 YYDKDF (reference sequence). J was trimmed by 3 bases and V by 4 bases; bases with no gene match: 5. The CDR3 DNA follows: TGTGCCACCAGCACTCGGACAGGGGGAGACACCGGGGAGCTGTTTTTT. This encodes CATSTRTGGDTGELFF. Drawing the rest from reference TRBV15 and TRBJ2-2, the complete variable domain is DAMVIQNPRYQVTQFGKPVTLSCSQTLNHNVMYWYQQKSSQAPKLLFHYYDKDFNNEADTPDNFQSRRPNTSFCFLDIRSPGLGDTAMYLCATSTRTGGDTGELFFGEGSRLTVL.

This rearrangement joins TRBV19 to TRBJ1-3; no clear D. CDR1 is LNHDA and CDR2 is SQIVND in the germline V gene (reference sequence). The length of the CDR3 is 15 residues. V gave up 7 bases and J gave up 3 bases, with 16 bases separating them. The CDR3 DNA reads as TGTGCCAGTACCTTTTTTGGGAGCGGTGGAAACACCATATATTTT. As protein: CASTFFGSGGNTIYF.

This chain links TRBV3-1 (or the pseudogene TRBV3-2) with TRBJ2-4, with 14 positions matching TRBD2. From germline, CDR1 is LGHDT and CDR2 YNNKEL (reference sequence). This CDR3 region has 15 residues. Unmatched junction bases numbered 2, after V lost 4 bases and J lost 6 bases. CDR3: CASSPGTSGRNIQYF. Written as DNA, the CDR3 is TGTGCCAGCAGCCCCGGGACTAGCGGGAGAAACATTCAGTACTTC.

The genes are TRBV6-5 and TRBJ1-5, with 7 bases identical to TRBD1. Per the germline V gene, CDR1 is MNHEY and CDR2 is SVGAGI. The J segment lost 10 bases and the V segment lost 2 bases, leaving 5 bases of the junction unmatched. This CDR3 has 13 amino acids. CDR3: CASSYAGGGPQHF. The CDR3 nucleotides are TGTGCCAGCAGTTACGCAGGGGGAGGCCCCCAGCATTTT.

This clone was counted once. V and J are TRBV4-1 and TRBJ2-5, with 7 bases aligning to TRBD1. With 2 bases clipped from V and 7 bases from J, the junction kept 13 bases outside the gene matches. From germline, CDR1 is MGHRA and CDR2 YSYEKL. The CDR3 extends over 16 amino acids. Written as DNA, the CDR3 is TGCGCCAGCAGCCAACTTACAGGGGAGTCTGGGAGGACCCAGTACTTC. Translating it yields CASSQLTGESGRTQYF.

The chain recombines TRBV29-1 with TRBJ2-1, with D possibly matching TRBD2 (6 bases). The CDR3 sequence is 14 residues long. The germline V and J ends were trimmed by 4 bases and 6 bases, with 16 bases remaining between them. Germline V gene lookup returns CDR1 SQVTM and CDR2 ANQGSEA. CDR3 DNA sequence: TGCAGCGTTGGGTCGACCGGGACTCTCAATGAGCAGTTCTTC. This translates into CSVGSTGTLNEQFF.